The 24 T cell receptor beta chains below were found in one sample sequenced in a study of glioma-infiltrating T cells. The iRepertoire nested amplicon-rescue multiplex PCR amplified TCR alpha and beta CDR3s from RNA. MiXCR, applied by TCRdb to the multiplex PCR reads, yields one record per CDR3 protein. The sample records 300,000 to 450,000 distinct CDR3 sequences, 41% being singletons. Sequencing was done on a sample of glioma tissue, nonneoplastic brain tissue, or PBMCs (not recorded which). The receptors derive from a human donor with low-grade glioma or glioblastoma, undergoing nonglioma brain surgery, or in good health (not recorded which).

The V gene is TRBV20-1, the J gene TRBJ2-3, with 12 bases lining up with TRBD2. Germline values: CDR1 DFQATT, CDR2 SNEGSKA (reference sequence). The ends lost 3 bases at V and 3 bases at J; junction bases unmatched: 7. The CDR3 has 16 amino acids. CDR3 sequence (DNA): TGCAGTGCTAGGAGTACGGGGACTAGCGGGACAGATACGCAGTATTTT. Its protein is CSARSTGTSGTDTQYF.

On this clonotype: A much larger clone sits a single nucleotide away, making a read error possible. The chain employs TRBV6-6 and TRBJ2-5; D ambiguous. Germline lookup yields CDR1 MNHNY and CDR2 SVGAGI (reference sequence). CDR3 size: 14 residues. V was cut by 5 bases and J by 4 bases, with 14 bases left in between. DNA for the CDR3: TGTGCCAGCAGTGGATGGGTGGGCCCAGAGACCCAGTACTTC. Translating it yields CASSGWVGPETQYF.

Notes on this clonotype: The germline gene is not matched at one end of the junction; a read error may be the cause. This chain links TRBV28 with TRBJ2-1; D perhaps matches TRBD2 (6 bases). The CDR3 runs to 17 residues. The germline CDR1 and CDR2 sequences are MDHEN and SYDVKM. CDR3 in DNA: TGTGCCACCAGTGATTCCTCAGGGAGGTGGGTCTACAATGAGCAGTTCTTC. Its protein is CATSDSSGRWVYNEQFF.

This clonotype was seen at least ten times. V is TRBV20-1 and J is TRBJ2-7, with 7 nucleotides matching TRBD1. Germline lookup yields CDR1 DFQATT and CDR2 SNEGSKA (reference sequence). There are 12 residues in the CDR3. Germline trimming cut 8 bases from V and 0 bases from J; bases unmatched to any gene: 4. The CDR3 sequence is CSLDRSSYEQYF. In DNA form, the CDR3 reads TGCAGTTTGGACAGGTCCTCCTACGAGCAGTACTTC.

This clonotype has ten or more counts. The chain links TRBV15 to TRBJ2-3, with a weak D call TRBD2 (6 bases). The CDR3 is made up of 16 amino acids. V dropped 6 bases and J dropped 0 bases, with 16 bases sitting between them. The germline gives CDR1 LNHNV, CDR2 YYDKDF (reference sequence). CDR3 DNA: TGTGCCACCAGAAAGGGACTTCATGCTAGCACAGATACGCAGTATTTT. Translated, it gives CATRKGLHASTDTQYF.

CDR3 sequence reads: CASSLSVAGNTEAFF. The CDR3 region has the DNA TGTGCCAGCAGCCTCTCGGTGGCAGGGAACACTGAAGCTTTCTTT. V is TRBV4-2 and J is TRBJ1-1; D uncertain. The V gene lost 4 bases and the J gene lost 1 base, with 13 bases spanning the gap. The CDR3 length is 15 residues. Germline assignment: CDR1 LGHNA and CDR2 YNFKEQ.

The rearrangement uses TRBV28 and TRBJ2-7, with 10 positions matching TRBD2. V was clipped by 6 bases and J by 1 base; unmatched bases: 18. This CDR3 comprises 19 residues. Germline V CDR1 and CDR2: MDHEN, SYDVKM. CDR3 in amino acids: CASSPRPTTGLAKSYEQYF. For the CDR3, the DNA is TGTGCCAGCAGCCCCAGACCGACCACGGGACTAGCGAAATCCTACGAGCAGTACTTC.

This chain connects TRBV18 to TRBJ2-1, with 11 bases matching TRBD2. With 5 bases clipped from V and 8 bases from J, the junction kept 14 bases outside the gene matches. Germline V lookup: CDR1 KGHSH, CDR2 LQKENI. The CDR3 totals 17 residues. In DNA form, the CDR3 reads TGTGCCAGCTCATCATTTAGTCTAGCGGGAGGACGGGATGAGCAGTTCTTC. Protein sequence: CASSSFSLAGGRDEQFF.

Only a few counts were recorded for this clonotype. The rearrangement uses TRBV12-3 or TRBV12-4 and TRBJ1-1; D uncertain. V lost 5 bases and J 0 bases, leaving 7 bases between the germline ends. This CDR3 region has 13 residues. DNA of the CDR3: TGTGCCAGCAGTACGATCATGAACACTGAAGCTTTCTTT. As protein: CASSTIMNTEAFF.

The V call is TRBV7-9, the J call TRBJ2-1; D is unresolved. Germline V gene sequence: CDR1 SEHNR, CDR2 FQNEAQ (reference sequence). The ends were cut back, 5 bases at V and 2 bases at J, with 4 bases in the middle. The CDR3 consists of 12 residues. CDR3 bases: TGTGCCAGCAGCGAGGCCTACAATGAGCAGTTCTTC. Translated, it gives CASSEAYNEQFF. The full variable domain, completed using reference TRBV7-9 and TRBJ2-1, is DTGVSQNPRHKITKRGQNVTFRCDPISEHNRLYWYRQTLGQGPEFLTYFQNEAQLEKSRLLSDRFSAERPKGSFSTLEIQRTEQGDSAMYLCASSEAYNEQFFGPGTRLTVL.

A few counts support this clonotype. The chain is built from TRBV15 and TRBJ1-1; D is unclear. This CDR3 is built from 15 residues. Trimming shortened V by 0 bases and J by 0 bases, and 8 bases separated the two germline ends. Germline assignment: CDR1 LNHNV and CDR2 YYDKDF (reference sequence). CDR3 in DNA: TGTGCCACCAGCAGAGAAATGTCTTTGAACACTGAAGCTTTCTTT. It yields the protein CATSREMSLNTEAFF.

With respect to this clonotype: A read error may explain this, as a much larger clone is one base away. This rearrangement joins TRBV20-1 to TRBJ1-3, with D uncertain. The CDR3 has 14 amino acids. The germline V gene has CDR1 DFQATT and CDR2 SNEGSKA (reference sequence). Trimming took off 6 bases at V and 2 bases at J, with 14 bases between the two ends. This CDR3 reads CSATPEFPGNTIYF. In DNA, the CDR3 is TGCAGTGCCACCCCGGAGTTCCCTGGAAACACCATATATTTT.

This chain links TRBV5-4 with TRBJ2-7; D unresolved. This CDR3 is 13 amino acids long. Trimming took off 2 bases at V and 3 bases at J, with 9 bases between the two ends. Germline loops: CDR1 SGHNT, CDR2 YYREEE (reference sequence). The CDR3: CASSLSAHYEQYF. CDR3 DNA: TGTGCCAGCAGCTTAAGCGCCCACTACGAGCAGTACTTC.

This clonotype was seen only a few times. V gene TRBV2 combines with J gene TRBJ2-1, with D unclear. The CDR3 loop spans 15 amino acids. The germline V and J ends were trimmed by 6 bases and 6 bases, with 18 bases remaining between them. Germline V gene lookup returns CDR1 SNHLY and CDR2 FYNNEI. The CDR3 spells CASRVPGSKSNEQFF. In nucleotides, the CDR3 is TGTGCCAGCAGAGTCCCCGGGTCGAAGTCCAATGAGCAGTTCTTC.

This chain links TRBV20-1 with TRBJ2-3; 14 bases line up with TRBD2. CDR1 and CDR2 (germline): DFQATT, SNEGSKA (reference sequence). The CDR3 runs to 15 residues. With 0 bases clipped from V and 6 bases from J, the junction kept 2 bases outside the gene matches. CDR3 sequence: CSARDRTSGRDTQYF. CDR3 nucleotide sequence: TGCAGTGCTAGAGATAGGACTAGCGGGAGGGATACGCAGTATTTT.

For this clonotype: An end of the junction does not agree with germline; a read error may underlie this. The CDR3 bases are TGTGCCATCAGTTCAACAGGGGGCCCCTACGAGCAGTACTTC. Its translation: CAISSTGGPYEQYF. V gene TRBV12-3 or TRBV12-4 combines with J gene TRBJ2-7; TRBD1 agrees at 9 bases. The CDR3 has 14 residues.

This clonotype was seen only once. A read error is possible here, since a much larger clone lies one base away. The chain combines TRBV20-1 with TRBJ1-1; D uncertain. The J call is uncertain, as TRBJ1-6 better fits the DNA end. This CDR3 has 16 residues. Germline values: CDR1 DFQATT, CDR2 SNEGSKA (reference sequence). CDR3 sequence: CSATRGIPGFYSPLHF. The CDR3 DNA is TGCAGTGCTACAAGAGGGATACCTGGATTCTATTCACCCCTCCACTTT.

The chain has TRBV9 and TRBJ2-1, with 9 bases matching TRBD2. Per germline, CDR1 SGDLS and CDR2 YYNGEE. CDR3 length equals 17 residues. The trim removed 0 bases at V and 1 base at J, leaving 5 bases unmatched. CDR3 in amino acids: CASSVAVAGASYNEQFF. The CDR3 DNA sequence: TGTGCCAGCAGCGTAGCCGTAGCGGGAGCGTCCTACAATGAGCAGTTCTTC. Using reference TRBV9 and TRBJ2-1 for the parts outside the CDR3, the full variable domain is DSGVTQTPKHLITATGQRVTLRCSPRSGDLSVYWYQQSLDQGLQFLIQYYNGEERAKGNILERFSAQQFPDLHSELNLSSLELGDSALYFCASSVAVAGASYNEQFFGPGTRLTVL.

This clonotype showed up just a few times. A much more abundant neighbour one base away suggests this may be a read error. The chain recombines TRBV28 with TRBJ2-3, with 11 bases identical to TRBD2. The germline gives CDR1 MDHEN, CDR2 SYDVKM. The V gene end was trimmed by 5 bases and the J gene end by 6 bases; junction bases not matched to a gene: 10. The CDR3 loop spans 16 amino acids. The CDR3 sequence is CASSTPSGRRGDTQYF. The DNA for the CDR3 is TGTGCCAGCAGTACGCCTAGCGGGAGGCGGGGGGATACGCAGTATTTT.

This clonotype showed up just a few times. The chain links TRBV19 to TRBJ1-5; D unclear. CDR1 and CDR2 (germline): LNHDA, SQIVND (reference sequence). Trimming removed 5 bases from V and 0 bases from J, with 17 bases in between. This CDR3 is built from 17 residues. CDR3: CASSAGGGRGSNQPQHF. CDR3 nucleotide sequence: TGTGCCAGTAGTGCCGGTGGTGGGCGGGGTAGCAATCAGCCCCAGCATTTT.

Remarks on this clonotype: A junction boundary mismatches the germline segment, possibly from a read error. V usage is TRBV20-1 and J usage is TRBJ2-5; D is unresolved. Germline CDR1 is DFQATT and CDR2 is SNEGSKA (reference sequence). The CDR3 runs 13 residues. CDR3 sequence: CRARLVGIETQYF. DNA of the CDR3: TGCAGAGCTAGACTCGTGGGCATCGAGACCCAGTACTTC.

The J gene is TRBJ2-1, the V gene TRBV19; maybe TRBD1 (5 bases). Germline V gives CDR1 LNHDA, CDR2 SQIVND (reference sequence). V gave up 7 bases and J gave up 3 bases, with 10 bases separating them. The CDR3 runs to 13 residues. In nucleotides, the CDR3 is TGTGCCAGTACCTTAGACAGCTACAATGAGCAGTTCTTC. Translated, it gives CASTLDSYNEQFF.

This clonotype was observed many times. The chain has TRBV20-1 and TRBJ2-1; D possibly corresponds to TRBD2 (5 bases). CDR1 and CDR2 (germline): DFQATT, SNEGSKA (reference sequence). This CDR3 contains 13 residues. Trimming took off 5 bases at V and 2 bases at J, with 10 bases between the two ends. The CDR3 bases are TGCAGTGCTCCGGAGCGGACCTACAATGAGCAGTTCTTC. As protein: CSAPERTYNEQFF.

In its sample, this clonotype was seen a few times. The chain recombines TRBV12-3 or TRBV12-4 with TRBJ1-5; D remains unclear. The length of the CDR3 is 15 residues. The V end lost 2 bases, the J end lost 9 bases, and 17 bases lay between the germline ends. For the CDR3, the DNA is TGTGCCAGCAGTTTATCCCTCCCCCAATTGGGGCCCCAGCATTTT. Translating it yields CASSLSLPQLGPQHF.